The entry below gives a single T cell receptor beta chain sequence along with its context. The target antigen is unknown. Treatment given: some 20 received Ad26.COV2.S at low or high dose, single or two shots; 5 received placebo; per-sample allocation not given. Specimen acquisition occurred on day 63 following the initial vaccine or placebo injection. Spike of the Wuhan-strain SARS-CoV-2 was expressed by an Ad26 vector, which formed the vaccine. The protocol was immunoSEQ multiplex PCR, while the TCRdb copy is restricted to in-frame clones and leaves out a portion. The sample includes 350,000 to 550,000 clones, approximately 89% of them seen just once. These data belong to a study of Ad26.COV2.S vaccination and SARS-CoV-2 variants. Overall study context: Ad26.COV2.S shots went into the muscle once or twice, 56 days apart. Overall study findings and caveats: It was reported that spike-specific CD8+ and CD4+ T cell responses were substantially broad after vaccination.

The CDR3 totals 15 residues. The J segment lost 0 bases and the V segment lost 4 bases, leaving 5 bases of the junction unmatched. Germline loops: CDR1 SGHDT, CDR2 YYEEEE. The receptor comes from a person aged 18 to 65 who received the Ad26.COV2.S COVID-19 vaccine or a placebo. Source: peripheral blood, taken in a trial of Ad26.COV2.S vaccine versus placebo. The J gene is TRBJ1-1, the V gene TRBV5-6, with TRBD1 matching over 8 bases. CDR3 loop: CASSDTGGLNTEAFF. CDR3 DNA: TGTGCCAGCAGCGACACAGGGGGGTTGAACACTGAAGCTTTCTTT.